Each of the 18 T cell receptor beta chains below was sequenced from the same sample in a study of T cells in Graves' hyperthyroidism and ophthalmopathy. Amplification targeted TCR beta CDR3 regions from RNA transcripts. HTBI primers were used for first-round RT-PCR of the TCR CDR3. Via MiXCR, TCRdb re-called the multiplex PCR reads, giving one row per CDR3 protein. The top ten hold 50% of the sample, which has 200,000 to 250,000 distinct CDR3 sequences, 17% seen once. The sequencing input was blood. The receptor source for this set is a man aged 50 or older with Graves' hyperthyroidism.

This clonotype came up a few times. The V and J genes are TRBV6-2 or TRBV6-3 and TRBJ2-1, with a tentative D call TRBD2 (6 bases). With 2 bases removed from V and 0 bases from J, the gap between germline ends came to 26 bases. This CDR3 spans 21 amino acids. Germline V gives CDR1 MNHEY, CDR2 SVGEGT. The CDR3 coding sequence is TGTGCCAGCAGTTACCGGGCAGAGAGAAAAGTTAGCGGTTACTCCTACAATGAGCAGTTCTTC. This gives the protein CASSYRAERKVSGYSYNEQFF.

This clonotype has ten or more counts. The chain combines TRBV18 with TRBJ1-1, with D perhaps matching TRBD1 (6 bases). The V end was cut by 6 bases, the J end by 3 bases, with 17 bases between. This CDR3 contains 15 residues. Per the germline V gene, CDR1 is KGHSH and CDR2 is LQKENI. The CDR3 DNA reads TGTGCCAGCTCGCTTACGGGGGGGCACGACACTGAAGCTTTCTTT. Residues: CASSLTGGHDTEAFF.

This clonotype was recorded many times. The chain joins TRBV24-1 to TRBJ2-3, with TRBD2 identical over 9 bases. The CDR3 loop spans 16 amino acids. Per germline, CDR1 KGHDR and CDR2 SFDVKD. V gave up 3 bases and J gave up 5 bases; unmatched junction bases: 8. CDR3 DNA sequence: TGTGCCACCAGTGATGCCCGTGTAGCGGGAGTAGATACGCAGTATTTT. It specifies CATSDARVAGVDTQYF.

The chain links TRBV5-1 to TRBJ1-1; 8 bases are a match to TRBD1. The CDR3 totals 15 residues. Trimming at V came to 4 bases and at J to 5 bases, leaving 10 bases not matched to a gene. The germline V gene has CDR1 SGHRS and CDR2 YFSETQ. The CDR3 sequence: CASSGQGMGETEAFF. The CDR3 coding sequence is TGCGCCAGCAGCGGACAGGGAATGGGCGAGACTGAAGCTTTCTTT.

This chain uses TRBV5-8 with TRBJ1-3; D may be TRBD1 (6 bases). The CDR3 runs to 16 residues. Germline V gene lookup returns CDR1 SGHTS and CDR2 YDEGEE. Trimming pared 2 bases from V and 0 bases from J, leaving 12 bases between. CDR3 sequence: CASSFGGQISGNTIYF. Written as DNA, the CDR3 is TGTGCCAGCAGCTTTGGGGGGCAGATCTCTGGAAACACCATATATTTT.

The chain is built from TRBV9 and TRBJ2-3, with 7 bases that match TRBD2. Germline V gene lookup returns CDR1 SGDLS and CDR2 YYNGEE. Losses at the gene ends were 0 bases for V and 1 base for J; bases not matched to a gene: 2. The CDR3 extends over 15 amino acids. CDR3: CASSVGLAGTDTQYF. CDR3 DNA sequence: TGTGCCAGCAGCGTAGGGCTAGCGGGCACAGATACGCAGTATTTT.

This clonotype was counted at least ten times. The gene calls are TRBV12-5 and TRBJ2-1, with 9 bases lining up with TRBD2. Trimming removed 0 bases from V and 2 bases from J; junction bases left unmatched: 5. The CDR3 has 17 amino acids. The germline gives CDR1 LGHNT, CDR2 FRNRAP. The CDR3 coding sequence is TGTGCTAGTGGTTTGGTACGATCTAGCGGGGCCTACAATGAGCAGTTCTTC. Translation gives CASGLVRSSGAYNEQFF.

The V and J genes are TRBV5-5 and TRBJ1-2; 8 nucleotides line up with TRBD1. Germline-derived CDR1 and CDR2 are SGHKS and YYEKEE (reference sequence). V dropped 5 bases and J dropped 7; count of bases not matched to a gene: 10. The CDR3 length is 14 residues. CDR3 DNA: TGTGCCAGCAGGATGCCAGGGGGCGCGGGTGGCTACACCTTC. Translated: CASRMPGGAGGYTF.

This clonotype was seen a handful of times. The rearrangement joins TRBV7-9 to TRBJ1-4, with 8 bases lining up with TRBD1. With 4 bases clipped from V and 4 bases from J, the junction kept 8 bases outside the gene matches. The germline gives CDR1 SEHNR, CDR2 FQNEAQ (reference sequence). The CDR3 covers 16 residues. DNA for the CDR3: TGTGCCAGCAGCTCTTCTGGACAGGGTGGTAATGAAAAACTGTTTTTT. This codes for CASSSSGQGGNEKLFF.

This clonotype was recorded at least ten times. V is TRBV2 and J is TRBJ2-3; D is ambiguous. The germline gives CDR1 SNHLY, CDR2 FYNNEI. V was pared by 6 bases and J by 1 base, with 5 bases between. The CDR3 length is 12 residues. The CDR3 region is CASSDRTDTQYF. Written as DNA, the CDR3 is TGTGCCAGCAGCGACCGCACAGATACGCAGTATTTT.

V and J are TRBV6-1 and TRBJ2-7; D not resolved. The length of the CDR3 is 15 residues. The V gene lost 6 bases and the J gene lost 6 bases, with 21 bases spanning the gap. Germline-derived CDR1 and CDR2 are MNHNS and SASEGT. The CDR3, as DNA: TGTGCCAGCAGGACTTTCACCACAGAGTCTAGCGAGCAGTACTTC. Translating gives CASRTFTTESSEQYF.

This clonotype was seen ten or more times. This sequence joins TRBV28 and TRBJ1-5; D perhaps matches TRBD1 (5 bases). V was shortened by 3 bases and J by 3 bases, with 12 bases between the two germline ends. Germline CDR1 reads MDHEN; CDR2 reads SYDVKM. CDR3 length: 15 amino acids. CDR3 sequence reads: CASSLGGVDNQPQHF. CDR3 bases: TGTGCCAGCAGTTTGGGGGGGGTGGACAATCAGCCCCAGCATTTT.

This clonotype was counted at least ten times. The chain couples TRBV12-3 or TRBV12-4 to TRBJ1-5; 9 positions match TRBD1. J lost 1 base, V lost 5 bases, and 6 bases had no gene match. This CDR3 comprises 16 residues. The CDR3 nucleotides are TGTGCCAGCAGTCCACAGGGGGCTTTCAGCAATCAGCCCCAGCATTTT. Translated: CASSPQGAFSNQPQHF.

This clonotype was counted ten times or more. J is TRBJ1-1 and V is TRBV30; D gene unclear. This CDR3 spans 12 amino acids. The germline V and J ends were trimmed by 0 bases and 1 base, with 3 bases remaining between them. CDR1 and CDR2 from the germline V gene are GTSNPN and SVGIG (reference sequence). CDR3 nucleotide sequence: TGTGCCTGGAGTGTAGCGAACACTGAAGCTTTCTTT. It codes for CAWSVANTEAFF.

The chain employs TRBV19 and TRBJ2-7; maybe TRBD1 (5 bases). The ends were cut back, 10 bases at V and 5 bases at J, with 18 bases in the middle. The CDR3 length is 13 residues. In germline, CDR1 is LNHDA, CDR2 SQIVND (reference sequence). The CDR3: CATATERRHEQYF. The CDR3 DNA sequence: TGTGCCACCGCGACAGAACGCCGGCACGAGCAGTACTTC.

This clonotype was counted ten times or more. The genes are TRBV20-1 and TRBJ2-7; the match to TRBD2 covers 9 bases. J was trimmed by 5 bases and V by 6 bases; bases with no gene match: 11. CDR3 length: 14 residues. In germline, CDR1 is DFQATT, CDR2 SNEGSKA (reference sequence). CDR3 loop: CSAHSGGRLNEQYF. The CDR3 bases are TGCAGTGCCCATAGCGGGGGACGCCTGAACGAGCAGTACTTC.

The table lists this clonotype with many counts. The rearrangement links TRBV29-1 to TRBJ2-5, with D unresolved. Germline CDR1 is SQVTM and CDR2 is ANQGSEA. The CDR3 runs 10 residues. The V end was cut by 6 bases, the J end by 5 bases, with 7 bases between. Written as DNA, the CDR3 is TGCAGCGTCATGGAGGAGACCCAGTACTTC. Amino acid sequence: CSVMEETQYF.

The chain couples TRBV2 to TRBJ1-2, with a weak D call TRBD1 (5 bases). Looked up from germline, CDR1 is SNHLY and CDR2 is FYNNEI. The CDR3 is 13 residues long. V was clipped by 10 bases and J by 0 bases, with 12 bases between them. CDR3 DNA sequence: TGTGCCATGCGGGGGTCCCCTAACTATGGCTACACCTTC. Encoded protein: CAMRGSPNYGYTF.